The clone carrying this TCR beta chain came up once. This specimen belongs to a study of shared clonotypes between healthy human individuals. TCRdb keeps only in-frame clones here, not all; method: immunoSEQ multiplex PCR. Here the sample spans approximately 710,000 clones, around 91% being singletons. Germline values: CDR1 SGHRS, CDR2 YFSETQ. The CDR3 consists of 17 residues. V shed 7 bases and J shed 0 bases, with 20 bases lying between them. Sequenced material: memory CD8+ T cells from PBMCs. Subset of the sample: CD45RO+ cells pooled with CCR7-negative TemRA cells. The receptor comes from a man between 18 and 29 years old in good health. Some clones in this sample may be carry-over from other donors' samples. The chain combines TRBV5-1 with TRBJ2-1, with D perhaps TRBD2 (6 bases). The CDR3 nucleotides are TGCGCCAGCGCCCAATCGCCGCGGGGTAGCTCCTACAATGAGCAGTTCTTC. Translated: CASAQSPRGSSYNEQFF.